This T cell receptor (beta chain) emerged from a study of cytomegalovirus exposure and HLA in healthy donors. Notes on this clone: Its antigen is not identified.

Germline CDR1 is SEHNR and CDR2 is FQNEAQ (reference sequence). V shed 4 bases and J shed 3 bases, with 16 bases lying between them. This CDR3 has 15 residues. The method was immunoSEQ multiplex PCR; TCRdb's version includes in-frame clones alone and lacks a portion of them. The table lists fewer than 200,000 clones, approximately 83% of them singletons. Study-wide results and limits: Later, an analysis found that TCR clusters from the first cohort tended to co-occur in the roughly 110 validation repertoires.

The chain has TRBV7-9 and TRBJ2-7; D gene unclear. The sequence derives from a woman under 30 in good health and CMV-seropositive. The source material was PBMCs. This CDR3 reads CASSSPGSEVYEQYF. The CDR3 DNA sequence: TGTGCCAGCAGCTCCCCCGGGTCAGAGGTCTACGAGCAGTACTTC.